The clone carrying this T cell receptor beta chain has only a few counts. A TCRbeta library incorporating unique molecular identifiers was prepared. TCRdb re-analysed the PCR reads in MiXCR, keeping a single row per CDR3 protein. The repertoire includes approximately 340,000 distinct CDR3 sequences, around a tenth of them detected once, and more than 2% sits in the top ten. Germline V CDR1 and CDR2: KGHSH, LQKENI. V lost 3 bases to trimming and J lost 0 bases, with 12 bases between them. The CDR3 has 16 residues. This sample is drawn from a study of T-cell reconstitution after alpha-beta-depleted transplantation in children.

This clonotype was sampled from a human donor who donated a stem cell graft to a child with acute lymphoblastic leukemia. The sequences come from PBMCs from the stem cell graft donor, collected from the stem cell graft. The J gene is TRBJ2-1, the V gene TRBV18; no clear D gene. CDR3 loop: CASSPGRTNSYNEQFF. For the CDR3, the DNA is TGTGCCAGCTCACCCGGGCGGACCAACTCCTACAATGAGCAGTTCTTC.